The entry below gives a single T cell receptor beta chain sequence along with its context. What antigen it recognizes has not been identified. No per-base quality is available; no much larger clone lies one base away. This sample is drawn from a study of identical twins (TCRdb year 2016). For the wider study: TCR alpha and beta repertoires from monozygotic twins, unrelated adults of various ages and cord blood were deep-sequenced to test whether fetal clonotypes persist. Replicate twin experiments were performed at different times using different library preparation protocols to rule out contamination.

The library was produced with 5' RACE. Sequenced on an Illumina HiSeq 2000. A universal primer binding site was introduced by template switching, and a unique molecular identifier was present in the final cDNA, enabling accurate counting of TCR cDNA molecules. Specific primers in the conserved constant-segment region were used to synthesize first-strand cDNA for TCR alpha and beta chains. To control for contamination, every cDNA library was double barcoded, receiving both a SMART-Mk sample barcode and Illumina barcodes. Two successive PCR steps introduced TruSeq adapter sequences along with Illumina sample barcodes. The TCR alpha and beta cDNA libraries were sequenced on the Illumina HiSeq platform using custom primers. As for the authors' bioinformatics: Unique molecular identifiers were extracted from raw reads with MiGEC, and CDR3 positions were determined with MiXCR. Recombination models were inferred per individual with the repgenHMM and IGoR tools using an EM algorithm. The tcR package in R was used for shared clonotype analysis, with sharing normalized by the product of cloneset sizes. To study raw recombination without the effects of thymic and clonal selection, out-of-frame nonproductive sequences were analyzed. TCRdb reran the public reads through fastp at Q25 and MiXCR, keeping productive beta chains. Every entry covers one CDR3 protein and lists the most common genes and DNA from its rows. Here the V and J calls rest on TCRdb's processing, not on the authors' analysis. This sample comprises about 220,000 distinct CDR3 sequences, roughly 9.4% of them detected only once. In total, the top ten clones hold roughly 5% of the sample.

Only healthy Caucasian donors were included. Miltenyi CD45RO+ enrichment and human naive T-cell isolation kits were used to isolate memory (CD45RO+) and naive T cells from PBMC. CDR3 length: 12 amino acids, cysteine to phenylalanine. The read is trimmed to its CDR3 DNA, 36 bases read in frame from base 1. For CDR1 and CDR2, the germline V gene lists MNHEY and SVGEGT. The trim is 9 bases for V and 0 bases for J, with a gap of 8 bases between the germline ends. What the authors observed across the whole study: The excess sharing between twins in beta out-of-frame sequences was weaker because fewer shared sequences reduced the signal-to-noise ratio. Zero-insertion analyses could be partly confounded by invariant T cells such as MAIT and iNKT, although diverse VJ usage argued against such confounding for most clonotypes. Compared with coincidental sharing between unrelated individuals, out-of-frame TCR alpha sequences shared between twins showed an excess of sequences with low generation probability. Because the same donors could not be followed over many years, the conclusions depended on cross-sectional statistical analysis. Abundant cord blood beta clonotypes had fewer insertions, young adult naive repertoires showed a similar but weaker trend, and memory repertoires showed no such trend. In monozygotic twins, recombination models systematically underestimated out-of-frame TCR alpha sharing, but the models matched the sharing seen between unrelated individuals.

This sequence originates from a woman aged 18-29 years in good health. What was sequenced was memory (CD45RO+) T cells sorted from blood. The meaning of the sample's cell subset or site label: CD45RO+ enriched T cells. Recombination linked TRBV6-2 or TRBV6-3 to TRBJ2-5; no confident D gene assignment can be made. Here the CDR3 is given as CASRRDQETQYF. The nucleotides read TGTGCCAGTCGAAGGGACCAAGAGACCCAGTACTTC.